This T cell receptor beta chain was captured in a study of shared clonotypes between healthy human individuals. A word on this clone: Antigen unknown.

Study-level points and caveats: Clonotypes shared by all four sorted-subset donors had higher generation probabilities than non-shared clonotypes.

Deep level was the assay's run setting. Using about 190 ng DNA, around 30,000 T cell genomes, the sorted-subset replicate PCRs were run. Clones were sequenced by immunoSEQ multiplex PCR, and TCRdb holds only the in-frame ones, with some missing. This table holds some 2,500,000 clones, around 92% found once. The V end lost 5 bases, the J end lost 11 bases, and 13 bases lay between the germline ends. CDR1 is SGDLS and CDR2 is YYNGEE in the germline V gene. The CDR3 extends over 11 amino acids. The chain recombines TRBV9 with TRBJ1-1, with D unclear. The receptor was isolated from a young man in good health. Some clones in this sample may be carry-over from other donors' samples. Sequences were obtained from naive CD4+ T cells from PBMCs. Subset meaning: CD45RA+ positively selected. Here the CDR3 reads CASSREGEAFF. The CDR3 coding sequence is TGTGCCAGCAGTCGGGAGGGAGAGGCTTTCTTT. The full variable domain, rest sourced from reference TRBV9 and TRBJ1-1, is DSGVTQTPKHLITATGQRVTLRCSPRSGDLSVYWYQQSLDQGLQFLIQYYNGEERAKGNILERFSAQQFPDLHSELNLSSLELGDSALYFCASSREGEAFFGQGTRLTVV.